The clone carrying this T cell receptor beta chain was recorded once. Here the CDR3 omits its conserved ending phenylalanine or tryptophan, so a read error is the likely source. The DNA is left out, because the CDR3 cannot be placed on it with certainty; the CDR3 is given as TCRdb lists it. A total of 18 residues make up the CDR3, ends included. CDR1 and CDR2 from the germline V gene are SNHLY and FYNNEI. The data were taken from a study of blood T cells in healthy people across ages. A second roughly 6 to 11 cycle PCR used barcoded and J-beta primers. TCRdb re-derived calls from the 5' RACE reads in MiXCR, one entry per CDR3 protein. The table lists about 930,000 distinct CDR3 sequences, approximately 32% of them singletons, with more than 8.5% in the top ten. This sample was shared with a second study, whose subject was T cells of mothers and their children. According to that study: The people who donated were a few healthy Caucasian mothers and their six children.

This chain links TRBV2 with TRBJ2-1; the DNA was not used to check the table's D call, TRBD2. This clonotype originated in a woman in her forties in good health. The sample comprised blood. The chain's CDR3 is CASSEVLPGLSYGYTFGS.